The 29 T cell receptor beta chains reported below all come from one sample, sequenced in a study of cytomegalovirus exposure and HLA in healthy donors (TCRdb year 2017). Library construction relied on the immunoSEQ multiplex PCR assay. For the multiplex PCR, a mixture combining 60 forward primers for TCR Vbeta segments and 13 reverse primers for TCR Jbeta segments was used. TCRdb obtained this table from immuneACCESS and retained in-frame rearrangements with V and J assigned. These tables miss some clones; where compared with another copy, unresolved V genes account for less than half of the shortfall, and the remainder is unexplained. The sample profile shows over 150,000 clones; 70% to 85% of them were found once. 1.4% to 1.5% of the sample is in the top ten clones. Material for sequencing was PBMCs. The source is a woman in her 30s in good health and CMV-seropositive.

This sequence joins TRBV7-2 and TRBJ2-3, with 12 bases lining up with TRBD2. This CDR3 has 17 residues. From germline, CDR1 is SGHTA and CDR2 FQGNSA. V lost 5 bases and J lost 3; bases outside the gene matches: 9. The CDR3 DNA is TGTGCCAGCAGCCCCAGACTAGCGGGAGAGGGAACAGATACGCAGTATTTT. Residues: CASSPRLAGEGTDTQYF.

The chain recombines TRBV5-6 with TRBJ2-7, with D possibly TRBD2 on 5 matching bases. The V gene's germline CDR1 is SGHDT and CDR2 YYEEEE. The CDR3 spans 15 residues. V was cut by 4 bases and J by 9 bases, with 23 bases left in between. Here the CDR3 reads CASSPPGGHETGQYF. The CDR3 coding sequence is TGTGCCAGCAGCCCCCCTGGAGGTCACGAAACGGGGCAGTACTTC.

This chain links TRBV9 with TRBJ2-4; no clear D gene. The CDR3 has 11 residues. Deletions cut 4 bases from V and 4 bases from J, with 3 bases between. Germline V gives CDR1 SGDLS, CDR2 YYNGEE. CDR3 residues: CASSPKNIQYF. CDR3 DNA: TGTGCCAGCAGCCCTAAAAACATTCAGTACTTC.

CDR3 sequence (DNA): TGTGCCAGTAGTACCGGGACAGGGGTCACTGAAGCTTTCTTT. Amino acids: CASSTGTGVTEAFF. The chain links TRBV19 to TRBJ1-1; TRBD1 agrees at 10 bases. After removal of 4 bases from V and 4 bases from J, the junction contained 3 bases not matched to a gene. The CDR3 totals 14 residues. Germline V CDR1 and CDR2: LNHDA, SQIVND (reference sequence).

This clone was observed once. The chain combines TRBV6-5 with TRBJ2-3; no clear D. Germline V gene sequence: CDR1 MNHEY, CDR2 SVGAGI. Trimming took 0 bases from V and 2 from J, leaving 12 bases between them. The CDR3 loop spans 16 amino acids. In nucleotides, the CDR3 is TGTGCCAGCAGTTACTCGCACAGAAGTTACACAGATACGCAGTATTTT. As protein: CASSYSHRSYTDTQYF.

The CDR3 here is CASSRPGGDTQYF. The CDR3 bases are TGTGCCAGCAGCCGCCCGGGAGGCGATACGCAGTATTTT. The rearrangement links TRBV6-5 to TRBJ2-3; 7 positions agree with TRBD2. J gave up 6 bases and V 6 bases, and 6 bases lay outside the gene matches. The germline V gene encodes CDR1 MNHEY and CDR2 SVGAGI. The CDR3 has 13 amino acids.

The chain has TRBV5-1 and TRBJ2-7, with 9 nucleotides matching TRBD1. V shed 4 bases, J shed 1 base, and the junction held 6 bases outside the gene matches. Germline CDR1 reads SGHRS; CDR2 reads YFSETQ. The CDR3 contains 15 residues. CDR3 in amino acids: CASSPGQGTSYEQYF. CDR3 nucleotide sequence: TGCGCCAGCAGCCCGGGACAGGGTACTTCCTACGAGCAGTACTTC.

CDR3 nucleotides: TGTGCCAGCAGCGTTACAGGAGTATCCGGGGAGCTGTTTTTT. Translation: CASSVTGVSGELFF. The chain is built from TRBV11-3 and TRBJ2-2, with D possibly being TRBD1 (5 bases). In germline, CDR1 is SGHNT, CDR2 YENEEA. V was clipped by 5 bases and J by 6 bases, with 13 bases between them. The CDR3 is 14 residues long.

V and J are TRBV28 and TRBJ2-7; TRBD2 aligns across 9 bases. The CDR3 has 14 residues. Unmatched junction bases numbered 7, after V lost 6 bases and J lost 4 bases. Germline V gene data show CDR1 as MDHEN and CDR2 as SYDVKM. The DNA of the CDR3 is TGTGCCAGCAGGGGGGCGGGAGGGCGGTACGAGCAGTACTTC. The encoded protein is CASRGAGGRYEQYF.

The chain carries TRBV27 and TRBJ1-1; D may be TRBD1 (5 bases). The CDR3 has 14 amino acids. Trimming left V 2 bases short and J 4 bases short, with 11 bases between. The germline V gene encodes CDR1 MNHEY and CDR2 SMNVEV (reference sequence). CDR3 sequence: CASSLGARATEAFF. In nucleotides, the CDR3 is TGTGCCAGCAGTTTAGGGGCAAGGGCCACTGAAGCTTTCTTT.

This chain joins TRBV2 and TRBJ1-1, with 8 positions matching TRBD1. The CDR3 sequence is 14 residues long. CDR1 SNHLY and CDR2 FYNNEI come from the germline V gene. V shed 8 bases and J 5 bases; nucleotides not matched to a gene: 10. The CDR3 DNA sequence: TGTGCCAGCCCAAGCCAGACAGGGGAGACTGAAGCTTTCTTT. Its protein is CASPSQTGETEAFF.

This clone was seen a handful of times. This sequence joins TRBV9 and TRBJ2-3, with a tentative D call TRBD2 (6 bases). The V end was cut by 2 bases, the J end by 1 base, with 8 bases between. This CDR3 has 14 residues. Germline loops: CDR1 SGDLS, CDR2 YYNGEE. The CDR3 protein is CASSVEGGTDTQYF. In DNA, the CDR3 is TGTGCCAGCAGCGTGGAGGGAGGCACAGATACGCAGTATTTT.

This sequence joins TRBV11-3 and TRBJ1-4, with a possible D match to TRBD1 (6 bases). The CDR3 has 15 amino acids. Looked up from germline, CDR1 is SGHNT and CDR2 is YENEEA. Trimming left V 6 bases short and J 4 bases short, with 15 bases between. The CDR3 reads CASSHRATINEKLFF. CDR3 coding DNA: TGTGCCAGCAGTCACAGGGCCACCATTAATGAAAAACTGTTTTTT.

The CDR3 DNA reads as TGTGCCAGCAAAGGGACTAGCATCAATGAGCAGTTCTTC. Amino acid sequence: CASKGTSINEQFF. V gene TRBV6-5 combines with J gene TRBJ2-1; TRBD2 matches 9 bases. V lost 7 bases, J lost 6 bases, and 4 bases stayed unmatched. The CDR3 totals 13 residues. Germline V gene data show CDR1 as MNHEY and CDR2 as SVGAGI.

V is TRBV30 and J is TRBJ2-7; possibly TRBD1 for D (7 bases). CDR1 is GTSNPN and CDR2 is SVGIG in the germline V gene (reference sequence). V was cut by 5 bases and J by 0 bases, with 20 bases left in between. The CDR3 loop spans 16 amino acids. The DNA for the CDR3 is TGTGCCTGGGCAAGGGGGAGGACAGGCCTCTCCTACGAGCAGTACTTC. It yields the protein CAWARGRTGLSYEQYF.

The chain links TRBV7-9 to TRBJ2-1, with 11 bases fitting TRBD2. Trimming at V came to 5 bases and at J to 4 bases, leaving 10 bases not matched to a gene. CDR3 length equals 17 residues. Looked up from germline, CDR1 is SEHNR and CDR2 is FQNEAQ (reference sequence). The CDR3 here is CASSPKAIAGGYNEQFF. DNA for the CDR3: TGTGCCAGCAGCCCAAAAGCCATAGCGGGAGGGTACAATGAGCAGTTCTTC.

This clone was observed a single time. The chain recombines TRBV10-3 with TRBJ2-7; tentatively, D is TRBD1 (5 bases). The ends were cut back, 7 bases at V and 5 bases at J, with 15 bases in the middle. This CDR3 is built from 13 residues. The germline CDR1 and CDR2 sequences are ENHRY and SYGVKD. In nucleotides, the CDR3 is TGTGCCATCAATGGGGCGTCAACGCACGAGCAGTACTTC. Amino acids: CAINGASTHEQYF.

This chain links TRBV28 with TRBJ1-2; 7 bases are a match to TRBD1. The CDR3 extends over 14 amino acids. V trimming: 4 bases; J trimming: 9 bases; junction bases outside the gene matches: 11. From germline, CDR1 is MDHEN and CDR2 SYDVKM. The CDR3 spells CASSSPPTGTSYTF. Here the CDR3 DNA reads TGTGCCAGCAGTTCCCCCCCGACAGGGACGAGCTACACCTTC.

J is TRBJ1-1 and V is TRBV21-1; no check of the table's D call, TRBD1, against the DNA was made. TRBV21-1 is classified as a pseudogene. The CDR3 extends over 14 amino acids. The DNA for the CDR3 is TGTGCCAGCCTAGGTCAGGGGGCGAACACTGAAGCTTTCTTT. Its protein is CASLGQGANTEAFF.

This clone was seen once. CDR3 in amino acids: CASSFQGKGHNEQFF. CDR3 sequence (DNA): TGTGCCAGCTCGTTTCAGGGAAAGGGGCACAATGAGCAGTTCTTC. The chain recombines TRBV18 with TRBJ2-1; tentative D call: TRBD1 (5 bases). This CDR3 is built from 15 residues. V was trimmed by 6 bases and J by 5 bases, leaving 17 bases between them. Germline CDR1 and CDR2: KGHSH and LQKENI.

V and J are TRBV5-1 and TRBJ2-1, with TRBD2 matching over 14 bases. The CDR3 is 15 amino acids. The germline V gene has CDR1 SGHRS and CDR2 YFSETQ. J lost 8 bases, V lost 5 bases, and 6 bases had no gene match. The CDR3 sequence is CASRAGTSGSYEQFF. DNA of the CDR3: TGCGCCAGCAGGGCCGGGACTAGCGGGAGCTATGAGCAGTTCTTC.

The V gene is TRBV6-1, the J gene TRBJ2-1; TRBD2 matches at 12 bases. In germline, CDR1 is MNHNS, CDR2 SASEGT. The CDR3 has 13 residues. Trimming removed 5 bases from V and 15 bases from J; junction bases left unmatched: 8. In nucleotides, the CDR3 is TGTGCCAGCAGTAATCGACTAGCGGGAGCTCGGTTCTTC. Translating it yields CASSNRLAGARFF.

This clone was picked up a small number of times. The CDR3 bases are TGTGCCAGCAGCCGGGACTCGTCCTACGAGCAGTACTTC. Amino acid sequence: CASSRDSSYEQYF. This sequence joins TRBV7-2 and TRBJ2-7; maybe TRBD2 (6 bases). Looked up from germline, CDR1 is SGHTA and CDR2 is FQGNSA. This CDR3 region has 13 residues. The V end lost 5 bases, the J end lost 1 base, and 9 bases lay between the germline ends.

This chain uses TRBV7-9 with TRBJ2-7; 10 bases agree with TRBD1. The CDR3 is 15 amino acids. The junction had 9 bases not matched to a gene; V was cut back by 5 bases and J by 5 bases. CDR1 and CDR2 from the germline V gene are SEHNR and FQNEAQ (reference sequence). The DNA of the CDR3 is TGTGCCAGCAGCCTTACCGGGACAGGGGCCCACGAGCAGTACTTC. Encoded protein: CASSLTGTGAHEQYF.

This clone was found once. The chain uses TRBV29-1 and TRBJ2-1, with D possibly being TRBD1 (6 bases). Trimming left V 2 bases short and J 9 bases short, with 14 bases between. The V gene's germline CDR1 is SQVTM and CDR2 ANQGSEA. This CDR3 is built from 13 residues. CDR3 sequence (DNA): TGCAGCGTTGAACTCACAGGGCTTGGTGAGCAGTTCTTC. It specifies CSVELTGLGEQFF.

The chain recombines TRBV6-6 with TRBJ2-7; 7 bases fit TRBD1. Trimming at V came to 5 bases and at J to 2 bases, leaving 3 bases not matched to a gene. This CDR3 comprises 13 residues. Germline loops: CDR1 MNHNY, CDR2 SVGAGI (reference sequence). The CDR3 nucleotides are TGTGCCAGCAGTATTGGGACAGCCTACGAGCAGTACTTC. It yields the protein CASSIGTAYEQYF.

V and J are TRBV27 and TRBJ2-7; D possibly corresponds to TRBD2 (6 bases). The germline CDR1 and CDR2 sequences are MNHEY and SMNVEV (reference sequence). The CDR3 has 16 amino acids. Trimming stripped 2 bases from V and 6 bases from J, with 20 bases between. The CDR3 spells CASSLRGNAGRGEQYF. The CDR3 region has the DNA TGTGCCAGCAGTTTAAGGGGTAACGCGGGACGAGGCGAGCAGTACTTC.

The J gene is TRBJ2-7, the V gene TRBV5-1; possible D gene TRBD2, 5 bases. Germline CDR1 and CDR2: SGHRS and YFSETQ. This CDR3 comprises 14 residues. Trimming took off 3 bases at V and 6 bases at J, with 16 bases between the two ends. DNA of the CDR3: TGCGCCAGCAGCTCAGGACTGACGAACCCCGAGCAGTACTTC. Translation gives CASSSGLTNPEQYF. The entire variable domain, with the rest obtained from reference TRBV5-1 and TRBJ2-7, is as follows: KAGVTQTPRYLIKTRGQQVTLSCSPISGHRSVSWYQQTPGQGLQFLFEYFSETQRNKGNFPGRFSGRQFSNSRSEMNVSTLELGDSALYLCASSSGLTNPEQYFGPGTRLTVT.

V usage is TRBV11-2 and J usage is TRBJ2-1; 9 bases are shared with TRBD1. In germline, CDR1 is SGHAT, CDR2 FQNNGV. V trimming: 5 bases; J trimming: 9 bases; junction bases outside the gene matches: 8. This CDR3 is built from 14 residues. CDR3 residues: CASSLWDREGEQFF. The CDR3 DNA reads TGTGCCAGCAGCCTTTGGGACAGGGAGGGTGAGCAGTTCTTC. Full variable domain (remainder filled in from reference TRBV11-2 and TRBJ2-1): EAGVAQSPRYKIIEKRQSVAFWCNPISGHATLYWYQQILGQGPKLLIQFQNNGVVDDSQLPKDRFSAERLKGVDSTLKIQPAKLEDSAVYLCASSLWDREGEQFFGPGTRLTVL.